The present T cell receptor beta chain was sequenced within a study of T cell responses to AZD1222 COVID-19 vaccine. TCRdb's copy holds only in-frame clones and misses some; the assay was immunoSEQ multiplex PCR. The sample has approximately 60,000 clones, over 60% seen once; the top ten hold about an eighth. Whole-study results and caveats: As reported, nearly half of all spike-specific TCRs target variant regions that are unmutated. At baseline, just 5 or 6 AZD1222 recipients tested seropositive.

Notes on this clone: What it binds is unknown.

The ends lost 4 bases at V and 7 bases at J; junction bases unmatched: 13. The germline CDR1 and CDR2 sequences are KGHSH and LQKENI. The CDR3 spans 15 residues. The specimen was peripheral blood, collected on day 0 of AZD1222 vaccination. The chain joins TRBV18 to TRBJ2-7; TRBD1 agrees at 7 bases. This receptor was identified in an adult in good health. This CDR3 is CASSQSMTGWGEQYF. The CDR3 DNA follows: TGTGCCAGCTCACAATCGATGACAGGGTGGGGTGAGCAGTACTTC.